The subject of this entry is one T cell receptor (beta chain). Its antigen is not identified. The record originates from a study of response to subunit inactivated influenza vaccine. TCRdb reprocessed the RT-PCR reads with MiXCR, giving one entry per CDR3 protein. Of some 640,000 distinct CDR3 sequences listed, 11% to 15% are singletons. Whole-study findings and limits: The authors suggested that every seasonal influenza vaccination recruits few new T cells.

The TCR originated in a man over 45 who received an inactivated influenza vaccine. Sequencing used PBMCs from blood, obtained 14 to 15 days before vaccination.

The CDR3 here is CASGLAQGSGELFF. CDR3 nucleotides: TGTGCTAGTGGTTTAGCACAGGGTTCCGGGGAGCTGTTTTTT. This chain joins TRBV12-5 and TRBJ2-2; D is possibly TRBD1 (6 bases). V lost 3 bases and J 6 bases, leaving 11 bases between the germline ends. CDR3 length: 14 residues. CDR1 and CDR2 from the germline V gene are LGHNT and FRNRAP.